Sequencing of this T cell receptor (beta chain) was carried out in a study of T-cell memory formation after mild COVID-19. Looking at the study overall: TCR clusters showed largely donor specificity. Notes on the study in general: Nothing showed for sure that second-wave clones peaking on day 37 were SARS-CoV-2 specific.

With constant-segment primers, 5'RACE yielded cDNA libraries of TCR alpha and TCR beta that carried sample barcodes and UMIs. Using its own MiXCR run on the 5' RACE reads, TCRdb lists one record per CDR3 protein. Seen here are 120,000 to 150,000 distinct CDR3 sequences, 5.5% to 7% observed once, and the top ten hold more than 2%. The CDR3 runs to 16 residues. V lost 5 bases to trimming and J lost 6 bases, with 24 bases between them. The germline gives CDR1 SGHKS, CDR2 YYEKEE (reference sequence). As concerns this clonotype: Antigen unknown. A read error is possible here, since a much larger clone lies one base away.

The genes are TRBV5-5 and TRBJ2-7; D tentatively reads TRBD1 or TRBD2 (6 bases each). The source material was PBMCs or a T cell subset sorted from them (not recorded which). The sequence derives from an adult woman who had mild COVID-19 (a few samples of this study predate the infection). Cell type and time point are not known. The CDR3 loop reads CASSSAWRGDHCEQYF. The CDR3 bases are TGTGCCAGCAGTTCAGCTTGGAGGGGGGACCATTGCGAGCAGTACTTC.